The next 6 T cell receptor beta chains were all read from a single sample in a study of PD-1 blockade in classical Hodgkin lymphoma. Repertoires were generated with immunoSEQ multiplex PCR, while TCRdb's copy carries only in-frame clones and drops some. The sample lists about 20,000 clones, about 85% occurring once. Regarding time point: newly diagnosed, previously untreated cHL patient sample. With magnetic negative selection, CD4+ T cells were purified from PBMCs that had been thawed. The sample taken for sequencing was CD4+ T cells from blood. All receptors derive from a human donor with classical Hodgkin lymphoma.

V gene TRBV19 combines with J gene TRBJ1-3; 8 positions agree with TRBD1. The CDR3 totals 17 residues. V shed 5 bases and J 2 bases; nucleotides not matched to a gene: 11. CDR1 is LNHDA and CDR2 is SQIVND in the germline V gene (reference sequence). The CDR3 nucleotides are TGTGCCAGTAGTTCCGGACAGGGAGGATTAACTGGAAACACCATATATTTT. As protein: CASSSGQGGLTGNTIYF.

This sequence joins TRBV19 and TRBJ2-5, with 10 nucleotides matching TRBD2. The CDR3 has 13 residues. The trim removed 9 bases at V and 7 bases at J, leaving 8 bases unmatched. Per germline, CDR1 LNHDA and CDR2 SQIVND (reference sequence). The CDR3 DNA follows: TGTGCCAGCTCTAAGCTAGCGGGAGCGACCCAGTACTTC. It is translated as CASSKLAGATQYF.

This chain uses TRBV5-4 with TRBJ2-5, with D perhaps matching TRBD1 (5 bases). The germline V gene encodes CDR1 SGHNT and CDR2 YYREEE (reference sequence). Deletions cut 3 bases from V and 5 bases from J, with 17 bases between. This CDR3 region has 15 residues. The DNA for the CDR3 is TGTGCCAGCAGCTCATCGGGCAGGGAACTCGAGACCCAGTACTTC. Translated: CASSSSGRELETQYF.

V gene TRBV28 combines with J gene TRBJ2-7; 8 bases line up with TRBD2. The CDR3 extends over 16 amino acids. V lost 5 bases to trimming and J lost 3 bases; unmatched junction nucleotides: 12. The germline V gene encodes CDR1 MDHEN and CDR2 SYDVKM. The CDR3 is CASSPGTSFDFYEQYF. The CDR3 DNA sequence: TGTGCCAGCAGTCCCGGGACTAGTTTCGACTTCTACGAGCAGTACTTC.

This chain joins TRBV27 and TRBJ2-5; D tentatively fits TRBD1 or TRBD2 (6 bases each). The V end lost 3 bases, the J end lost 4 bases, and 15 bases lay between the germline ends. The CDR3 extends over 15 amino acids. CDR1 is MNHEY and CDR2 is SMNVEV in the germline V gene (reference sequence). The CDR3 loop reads CASSFRGRRGETQYF. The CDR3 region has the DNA TGTGCCAGCAGTTTCCGGGGGCGGAGGGGAGAGACCCAGTACTTC.

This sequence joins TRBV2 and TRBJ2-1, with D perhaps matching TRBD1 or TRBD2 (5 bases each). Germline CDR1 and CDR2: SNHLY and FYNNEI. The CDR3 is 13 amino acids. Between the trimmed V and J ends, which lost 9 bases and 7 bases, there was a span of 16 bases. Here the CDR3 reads CASVRDPRNEQFF. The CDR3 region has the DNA TGTGCCAGTGTCCGGGACCCGAGGAATGAGCAGTTCTTC.